Below are 23 T cell receptor beta chains sequenced from a single sample in a study of OX40 agonist ivuxolimab in advanced cancers. The library was made by the immunoSEQ multiplex PCR assay. TCRdb holds this immuneACCESS table with in-frame rearrangements only. Some clones are missing; in checked studies, unresolved V genes explain under half, and the rest has no known cause. In this sample the table shows 65,000 to 80,000 clones, around nine tenths of which occur a single time. Jointly, the top ten make up 0.3% to 0.45% of the sample. Sequences were derived from CD4+ or CD8+ T cells sorted from blood, sampled in a trial of the OX40 agonist ivuxolimab. The source is an adult with an advanced solid tumor such as melanoma, head and neck, liver or kidney cancer.

This sequence joins TRBV5-1 and TRBJ2-1; tentative D call: TRBD1 (5 bases). The CDR3 loop spans 14 amino acids. Germline V lookup: CDR1 SGHRS, CDR2 YFSETQ. V shed 7 bases and J shed 0 bases, with 11 bases lying between them. The CDR3: CASGADSSYNEQFF. The CDR3 DNA sequence: TGCGCCAGCGGGGCGGATAGCTCCTACAATGAGCAGTTCTTC.

V and J are TRBV5-4 and TRBJ2-7; 13 bases line up with TRBD2. CDR1 and CDR2 (germline): SGHNT, YYREEE (reference sequence). The CDR3 loop spans 17 amino acids. Trimming took 0 bases from V and 5 from J; bases not matched to a gene: 8. This CDR3 reads CASSLAMGGLAGDEQYF. CDR3 coding DNA: TGTGCCAGCAGCTTGGCCATGGGAGGACTAGCGGGAGACGAGCAGTACTTC.

The count of this clone is one. This sequence joins TRBV10-3 and TRBJ2-3; 11 bases map to TRBD2. The CDR3 has 15 amino acids. Unmatched junction bases numbered 0, after V lost 4 bases and J lost 0 bases. Germline CDR1 is ENHRY and CDR2 is SYGVKD. The CDR3 DNA reads as TGTGCCATCAGTGGACTAGCGGGAAGCACAGATACGCAGTATTTT. Its translation: CAISGLAGSTDTQYF.

The gene calls are TRBV7-8 and TRBJ1-2; D is uncertain. Germline assignment: CDR1 SGHVS and CDR2 FQNEAQ. V was cut by 2 bases and J by 8 bases, with 18 bases left in between. This CDR3 is built from 15 residues. The DNA of the CDR3 is TGTGCCAGCAGCTTAATGAACTCCGGGGAAGGGGGCTACACCTTC. This translates into CASSLMNSGEGGYTF.

The V gene is TRBV6-5, the J gene TRBJ2-7; a possible D gene is TRBD1 (5 bases). V lost 0 bases, J lost 3 bases, and 12 bases lay in between. Germline V CDR1 and CDR2: MNHEY, SVGAGI. This CDR3 is 15 amino acids long. CDR3 sequence: CASSYSRGLNYEQYF. CDR3 DNA: TGTGCCAGCAGTTACTCTAGGGGCCTAAACTACGAGCAGTACTTC.

This chain links TRBV18 with TRBJ2-7; 10 nucleotides align to TRBD2. Per the germline V gene, CDR1 is KGHSH and CDR2 is LQKENI. With 2 bases clipped from V and 1 base from J, the junction kept 5 bases outside the gene matches. This CDR3 contains 16 residues. This CDR3 is CASSPIAGGGSYEQYF. CDR3 DNA sequence: TGTGCCAGCTCACCAATAGCGGGAGGAGGTTCCTACGAGCAGTACTTC.

The rearrangement uses TRBV5-1 and TRBJ1-1; TRBD1 aligns across 8 bases. The germline V gene encodes CDR1 SGHRS and CDR2 YFSETQ. With 2 bases clipped from V and 3 bases from J, the junction kept 0 bases outside the gene matches. The CDR3 runs 13 residues. The CDR3 spells CASSLQGDTEAFF. CDR3 nucleotides: TGCGCCAGCAGCTTACAGGGGGACACTGAAGCTTTCTTT.

The chain employs TRBV5-4 and TRBJ2-7; D gene unclear. Germline CDR1 is SGHNT and CDR2 is YYREEE (reference sequence). This CDR3 is built from 15 residues. The V end was cut by 4 bases, the J end by 2 bases, with 16 bases between. The CDR3 DNA reads TGTGCCAGCAGCCCCAGTCAGACTCGGCCCTACGAGCAGTACTTC. It specifies CASSPSQTRPYEQYF.

This chain connects TRBV5-1 to TRBJ2-7; possible D gene TRBD1, 6 bases. V was cut by 1 base and J by 5 bases, with 13 bases left in between. The germline V gene encodes CDR1 SGHRS and CDR2 YFSETQ. This CDR3 has 14 amino acids. The DNA for the CDR3 is TGCGCCAGCAGCTTGTCACAGGGTGATAACGAGCAGTACTTC. Residues: CASSLSQGDNEQYF.

The rearrangement links TRBV15 to TRBJ2-7; 7 bases map to TRBD2. This CDR3 region has 15 residues. Germline-derived CDR1 and CDR2 are LNHNV and YYDKDF (reference sequence). With 1 base clipped from V and 0 bases from J, the junction kept 3 bases outside the gene matches. The CDR3 is CATSRVGGSSYEQYF. CDR3 nucleotides: TGTGCCACCAGCAGAGTGGGGGGGAGCTCCTACGAGCAGTACTTC.

This clone was observed once. This chain links TRBV5-5 with TRBJ1-4; D is unclear. V lost 4 bases and J lost 7, with 14 bases in between. CDR3 length: 14 residues. CDR1 and CDR2 (germline): SGHKS, YYEKEE (reference sequence). CDR3: CASSRTGKVEKLFF. CDR3 coding DNA: TGTGCCAGCAGCCGGACGGGCAAAGTTGAAAAACTGTTTTTT.

The chain uses TRBV29-1 and TRBJ2-1; D uncertain. This CDR3 region has 15 residues. The germline V and J ends were trimmed by 0 bases and 10 bases, with 19 bases remaining between them. Germline V lookup: CDR1 SQVTM, CDR2 ANQGSEA. The CDR3 spells CSVEDWGLVEKEQFF. The CDR3 coding sequence is TGCAGCGTTGAAGATTGGGGTCTAGTGGAAAAAGAGCAGTTCTTC.

This rearrangement joins TRBV11-3 to TRBJ1-1; unclear D gene. There are 14 residues in the CDR3. Per germline, CDR1 SGHNT and CDR2 YENEEA. V was trimmed by 4 bases and J by 7 bases, leaving 16 bases between them. Here the CDR3 reads CASSSETGEFEAFF. The CDR3 DNA follows: TGTGCCAGCAGCTCAGAGACGGGAGAGTTTGAAGCTTTCTTT.

The chain links TRBV27 to TRBJ1-1, with D tentatively TRBD1 (5 bases). Trimming removed 3 bases at V and 5 bases at J, with 13 bases between. The CDR3 spans 14 residues. Germline V gene lookup returns CDR1 MNHEY and CDR2 SMNVEV (reference sequence). This CDR3 reads CASSFYQGGTEAFF. In DNA form, the CDR3 reads TGTGCCAGCAGTTTTTATCAGGGAGGTACTGAAGCTTTCTTT.

V and J are TRBV29-1 and TRBJ2-7; D unclear. This CDR3 spans 13 amino acids. Germline assignment: CDR1 SQVTM and CDR2 ANQGSEA. The germline V and J ends were trimmed by 1 base and 1 base, with 8 bases remaining between them. CDR3 sequence reads: CSVEVVESYEQYF. The CDR3 DNA reads TGCAGCGTTGAAGTGGTCGAATCCTACGAGCAGTACTTC.

The rearrangement links TRBV5-6 to TRBJ2-7, with 9 nucleotides matching TRBD1. With V trimmed by 3 bases and J by 3 bases, 4 bases remained unmatched. Per the germline V gene, CDR1 is SGHDT and CDR2 is YYEEEE. This CDR3 region has 14 residues. The DNA of the CDR3 is TGTGCCAGCAGCTCGACAGGGGGAGGCTACGAGCAGTACTTC. This codes for CASSSTGGGYEQYF. The whole variable domain, remainder taken from reference TRBV5-6 and TRBJ2-7, is DAGVTQSPTHLIKTRGQQVTLRCSPKSGHDTVSWYQQALGQGPQFIFQYYEEEERQRGNFPDRFSGHQFPNYSSELNVNALLLGDSALYLCASSSTGGGYEQYFGPGTRLTVT.

The chain is built from TRBV5-1 and TRBJ2-2; no firm D call. Between the trimmed V and J ends, which lost 5 bases and 7 bases, there was a span of 9 bases. The germline CDR1 and CDR2 sequences are SGHRS and YFSETQ. This CDR3 spans 12 amino acids. In DNA, the CDR3 is TGCGCCAGCAGACCCGACGGCGGGGAGCTGTTTTTT. It encodes CASRPDGGELFF.

The rearrangement links TRBV7-9 to TRBJ2-7; 9 bases are shared with TRBD2. This CDR3 region has 17 residues. From germline, CDR1 is SEHNR and CDR2 FQNEAQ (reference sequence). The ends lost 1 base at V and 3 bases at J; junction bases unmatched: 10. The CDR3 DNA reads as TGTGCCAGCAGCTTAGGCGCTAGCGGGAACCTCCTCTACGAGCAGTACTTC. Its protein product is CASSLGASGNLLYEQYF.

This chain joins TRBV19 and TRBJ2-7, with 7 bases fitting TRBD2. This CDR3 spans 16 amino acids. V lost 3 bases to trimming and J lost 2 bases; unmatched junction nucleotides: 10. CDR1 and CDR2 (germline): LNHDA, SQIVND (reference sequence). DNA of the CDR3: TGTGCCAGTAGTATCCCCCCCGACGGGGGGACCTACGAGCAGTACTTC. Translating gives CASSIPPDGGTYEQYF.

This sequence joins TRBV12-1 and TRBJ2-7; TRBD2, as called in the table, went unchecked against the DNA. TRBV12-1 is classified as a pseudogene. The CDR3 has 12 amino acids. The CDR3 DNA is TGTGCCAGCAGCTCCCTTGAGTACGGGCAGTACTTC. The encoded protein is CASSSLEYGQYF.

CDR3 residues: CAWSTVDFNQPQHF. The CDR3 region has the DNA TGTGCCTGGAGTACGGTGGATTTCAATCAGCCCCAGCATTTT. The J gene is TRBJ1-5, the V gene TRBV30; D ambiguous. CDR1 and CDR2 (germline): GTSNPN, SVGIG (reference sequence). Trimming took off 2 bases at V and 3 bases at J, with 11 bases between the two ends. This CDR3 comprises 14 residues.

This clone appeared once. This rearrangement joins TRBV25-1 to TRBJ2-2; no firm D call. The CDR3 spans 13 residues. Deletions cut 3 bases from V and 4 bases from J, with 6 bases between. The germline V gene encodes CDR1 MGHDK and CDR2 SYGVNS. The CDR3 is CASSDGVTGELFF. Here the CDR3 DNA reads TGTGCCAGCAGTGATGGGGTCACCGGGGAGCTGTTTTTT. Full variable domain (rest looked up from reference TRBV25-1 and TRBJ2-2): EADIYQTPRYLVIGTGKKITLECSQTMGHDKMYWYQQDPGMELHLIHYSYGVNSTEKGDLSSESTVSRIRTEHFPLTLESARPSHTSQYLCASSDGVTGELFFGEGSRLTVL.

The CDR3, as DNA: TGTGCCAGCAGCGGGAGCAGCGGTTATAATGAAAAACTGTTTTTT. Its protein product is CASSGSSGYNEKLFF. The rearrangement links TRBV5-4 to TRBJ1-4; D remains unclear. Germline CDR1 reads SGHNT; CDR2 reads YYREEE (reference sequence). The CDR3 runs to 15 residues. The V end was cut by 4 bases, the J end by 4 bases, with 14 bases between.